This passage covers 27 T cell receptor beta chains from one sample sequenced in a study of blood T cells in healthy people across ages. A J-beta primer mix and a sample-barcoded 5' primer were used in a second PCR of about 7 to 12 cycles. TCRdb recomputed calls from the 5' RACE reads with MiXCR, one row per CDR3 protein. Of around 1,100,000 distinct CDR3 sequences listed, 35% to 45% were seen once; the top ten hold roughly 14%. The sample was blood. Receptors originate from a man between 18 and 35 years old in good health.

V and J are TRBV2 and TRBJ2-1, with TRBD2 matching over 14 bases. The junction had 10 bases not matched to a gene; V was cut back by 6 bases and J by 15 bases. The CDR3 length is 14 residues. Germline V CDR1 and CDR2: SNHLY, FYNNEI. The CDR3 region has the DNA TGTGCCAGCAGAGTGAGGACTAGCGGGGGGCCGGGGTTCTTC. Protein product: CASRVRTSGGPGFF.

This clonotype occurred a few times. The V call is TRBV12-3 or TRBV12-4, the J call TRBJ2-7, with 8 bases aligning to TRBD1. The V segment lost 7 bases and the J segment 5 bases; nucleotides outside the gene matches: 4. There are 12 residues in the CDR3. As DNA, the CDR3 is TGTGCCAGCACGGACAGGGCGGACGAGCAGTACTTC. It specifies CASTDRADEQYF.

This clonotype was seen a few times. The CDR3: CSARGGSQSTNYGYTF. The CDR3 DNA follows: TGCAGTGCTAGAGGGGGCAGCCAATCCACCAACTATGGCTACACCTTC. V is TRBV20-1 and J is TRBJ1-2, with a tentative D call TRBD1 (5 bases). This CDR3 has 16 amino acids. Germline V gives CDR1 DFQATT, CDR2 SNEGSKA (reference sequence). V gave up 1 base and J gave up 2 bases, with 17 bases separating them.

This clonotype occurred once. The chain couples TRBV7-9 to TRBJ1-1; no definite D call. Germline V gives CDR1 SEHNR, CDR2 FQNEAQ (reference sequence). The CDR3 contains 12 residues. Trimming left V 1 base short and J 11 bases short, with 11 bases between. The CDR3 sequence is CASSLGPEGAFF. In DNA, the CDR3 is TGTGCCAGCAGCTTAGGGCCAGAAGGGGCTTTCTTT.

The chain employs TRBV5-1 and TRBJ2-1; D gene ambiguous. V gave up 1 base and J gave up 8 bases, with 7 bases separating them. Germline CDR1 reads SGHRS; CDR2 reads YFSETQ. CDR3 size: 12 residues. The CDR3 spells CASSLSTDEQFF. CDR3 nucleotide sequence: TGCGCCAGCAGCTTGTCTACGGATGAGCAGTTCTTC.

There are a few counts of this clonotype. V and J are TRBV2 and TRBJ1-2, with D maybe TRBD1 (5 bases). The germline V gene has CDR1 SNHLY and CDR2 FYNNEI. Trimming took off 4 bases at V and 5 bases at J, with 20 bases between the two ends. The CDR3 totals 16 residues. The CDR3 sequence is CASSVVSGDWVYGYTF. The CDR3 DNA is TGTGCCAGCAGTGTCGTTAGCGGGGACTGGGTGTATGGCTACACCTTC.

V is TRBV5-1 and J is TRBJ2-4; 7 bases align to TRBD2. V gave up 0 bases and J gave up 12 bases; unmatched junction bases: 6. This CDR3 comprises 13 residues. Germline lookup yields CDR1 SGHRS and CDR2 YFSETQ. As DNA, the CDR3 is TGCGCCAGCAGCTTGGATTCTAGCGGCCGTCAGTACTTC. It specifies CASSLDSSGRQYF. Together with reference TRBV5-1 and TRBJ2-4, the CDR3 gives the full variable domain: KAGVTQTPRYLIKTRGQQVTLSCSPISGHRSVSWYQQTPGQGLQFLFEYFSETQRNKGNFPGRFSGRQFSNSRSEMNVSTLELGDSALYLCASSLDSSGRQYFGAGTRLSVL.

The CDR3 spells CASSYGEYNEQYF. The CDR3 DNA reads as TGTGCCAGCAGTTACGGGGAGTACAATGAGCAGTACTTC. The rearrangement links TRBV6-2 or TRBV6-3 to TRBJ2-1; D possibly corresponds to TRBD2 (5 bases). The J call may be incorrect, as the DNA end agrees better with TRBJ2-7. From germline, CDR1 is MNHEY and CDR2 SVGEGT. CDR3 size: 13 residues.

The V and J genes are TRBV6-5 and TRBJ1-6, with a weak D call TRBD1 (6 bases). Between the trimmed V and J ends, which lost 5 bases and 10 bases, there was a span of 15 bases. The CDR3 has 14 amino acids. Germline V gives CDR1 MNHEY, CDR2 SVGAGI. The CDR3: CASSLQGFGSPLHF. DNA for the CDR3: TGTGCCAGCAGTCTACAGGGATTTGGATCACCCCTCCACTTT.

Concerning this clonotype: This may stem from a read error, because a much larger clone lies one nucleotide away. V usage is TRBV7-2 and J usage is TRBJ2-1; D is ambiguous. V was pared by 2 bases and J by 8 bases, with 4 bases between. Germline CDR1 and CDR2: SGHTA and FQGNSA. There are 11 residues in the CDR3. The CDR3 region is CASSLKYEQFF. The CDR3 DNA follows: TGTGCCAGCAGCTTAAAGTATGAGCAGTTCTTC. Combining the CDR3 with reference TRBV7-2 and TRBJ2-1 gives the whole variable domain GAGVSQSPSNKVTEKGKDVELRCDPISGHTALYWYRQSLGQGLEFLIYFQGNSAPDKSGLPSDRFSAERTGGSVSTLTIQRTQQEDSAVYLCASSLKYEQFFGPGTRLTVL.

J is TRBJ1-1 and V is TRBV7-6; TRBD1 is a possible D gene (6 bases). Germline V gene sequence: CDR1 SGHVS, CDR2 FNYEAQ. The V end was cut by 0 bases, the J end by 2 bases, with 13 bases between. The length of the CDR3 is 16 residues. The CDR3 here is CASSLAPQGLNTEAFF. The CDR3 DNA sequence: TGTGCCAGCAGCTTAGCGCCACAGGGACTAAACACTGAAGCTTTCTTT.

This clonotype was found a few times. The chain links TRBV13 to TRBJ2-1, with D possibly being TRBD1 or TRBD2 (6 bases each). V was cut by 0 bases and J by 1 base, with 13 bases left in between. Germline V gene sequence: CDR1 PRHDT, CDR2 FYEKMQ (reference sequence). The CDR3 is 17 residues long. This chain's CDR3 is CASSLGGWGASYNEQFF. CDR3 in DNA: TGTGCCAGCAGCTTAGGAGGTTGGGGGGCTTCCTACAATGAGCAGTTCTTC.

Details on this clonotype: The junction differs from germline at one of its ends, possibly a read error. The CDR3 DNA reads TGTGCCAGCAGCACCCGAGGACAGGGCCTCTATGGCTTCACCTTC. Its protein is CASSTRGQGLYGFTF. The chain links TRBV13 to TRBJ1-2; 8 bases match TRBD1. CDR1 is PRHDT and CDR2 is FYEKMQ in the germline V gene (reference sequence). This CDR3 is 15 amino acids long.

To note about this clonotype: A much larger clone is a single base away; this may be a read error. This CDR3 is CSAGIGRGDSPLHF. Written as DNA, the CDR3 is TGCAGTGCTGGGATAGGGCGGGGAGATTCACCCCTCCACTTT. The chain has TRBV20-1 and TRBJ1-6, with unresolved D. CDR1 is DFQATT, CDR2 SNEGSKA, per germline (reference sequence). Deletions cut 5 bases from V and 8 bases from J, with 16 bases between. This CDR3 comprises 14 residues.

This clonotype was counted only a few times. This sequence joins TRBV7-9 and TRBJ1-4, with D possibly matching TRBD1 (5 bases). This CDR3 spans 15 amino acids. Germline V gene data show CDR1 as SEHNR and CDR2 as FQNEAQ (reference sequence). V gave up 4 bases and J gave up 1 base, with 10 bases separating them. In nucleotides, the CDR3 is TGTGCCAGCAGCTGGTCAGGGTTAACTAATGAAAAACTGTTTTTT. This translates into CASSWSGLTNEKLFF.

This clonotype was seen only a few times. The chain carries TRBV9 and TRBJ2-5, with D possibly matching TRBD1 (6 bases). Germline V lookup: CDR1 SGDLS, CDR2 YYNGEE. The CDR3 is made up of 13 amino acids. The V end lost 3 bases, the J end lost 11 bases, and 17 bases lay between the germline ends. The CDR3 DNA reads TGTGCCAGCAGCGCCGGGACAAACGCCCAGCAGTACTTC. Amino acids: CASSAGTNAQQYF.

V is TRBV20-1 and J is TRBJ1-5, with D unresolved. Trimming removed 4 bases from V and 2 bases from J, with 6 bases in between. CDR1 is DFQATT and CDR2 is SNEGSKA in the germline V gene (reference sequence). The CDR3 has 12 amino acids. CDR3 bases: TGCAGTGCTACGGAAGGCAATCAGCCCCAGCATTTT. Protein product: CSATEGNQPQHF.

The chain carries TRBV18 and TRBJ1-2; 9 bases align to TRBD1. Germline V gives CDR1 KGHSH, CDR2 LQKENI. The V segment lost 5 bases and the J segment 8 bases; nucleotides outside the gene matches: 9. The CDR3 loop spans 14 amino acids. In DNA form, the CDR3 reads TGTGCCAGCTCAGCGAAACAGGGGGCGTTCGGCTACACCTTC. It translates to CASSAKQGAFGYTF.

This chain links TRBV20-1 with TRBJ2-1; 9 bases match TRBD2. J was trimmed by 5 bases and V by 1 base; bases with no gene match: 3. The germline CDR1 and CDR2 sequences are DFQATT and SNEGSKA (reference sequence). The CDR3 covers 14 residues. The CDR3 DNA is TGCAGTGCTAGAGGGCGGGGGGGAAACAATGAGCAGTTCTTC. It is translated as CSARGRGGNNEQFF.

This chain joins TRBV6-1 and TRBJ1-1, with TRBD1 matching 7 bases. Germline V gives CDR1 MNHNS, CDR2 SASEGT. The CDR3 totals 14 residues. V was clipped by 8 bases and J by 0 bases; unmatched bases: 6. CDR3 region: CASRTGTMNTEAFF. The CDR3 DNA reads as TGTGCCAGCCGGACAGGCACTATGAACACTGAAGCTTTCTTT.

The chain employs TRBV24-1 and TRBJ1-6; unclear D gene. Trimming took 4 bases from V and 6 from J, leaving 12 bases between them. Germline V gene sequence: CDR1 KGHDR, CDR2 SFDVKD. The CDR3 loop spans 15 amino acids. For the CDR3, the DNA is TGTGCCACCAGTGACCTACAGAGGTCTAATTCACCCCTCCACTTT. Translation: CATSDLQRSNSPLHF.

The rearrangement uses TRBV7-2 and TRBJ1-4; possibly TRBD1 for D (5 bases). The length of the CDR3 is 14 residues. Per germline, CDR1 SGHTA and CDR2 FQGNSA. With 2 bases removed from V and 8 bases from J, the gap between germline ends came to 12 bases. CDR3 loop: CASSLSGTGEKLFF. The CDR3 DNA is TGTGCCAGCAGCTTATCCGGGACGGGGGAAAAACTGTTTTTT.

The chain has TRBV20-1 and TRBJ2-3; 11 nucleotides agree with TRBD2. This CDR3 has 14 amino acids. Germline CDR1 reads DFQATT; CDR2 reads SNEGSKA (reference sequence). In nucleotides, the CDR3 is TGCAGACCTAGCGGGGGGACTAGCACAGATACGCAGTATTTT. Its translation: CRPSGGTSTDTQYF.

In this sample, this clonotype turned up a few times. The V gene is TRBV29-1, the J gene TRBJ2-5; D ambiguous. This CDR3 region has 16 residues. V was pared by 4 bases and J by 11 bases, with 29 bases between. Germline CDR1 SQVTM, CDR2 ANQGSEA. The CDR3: CSVVLRSERSYNEQYF. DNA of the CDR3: TGCAGCGTTGTCTTACGTTCGGAGAGATCCTACAATGAGCAGTACTTC. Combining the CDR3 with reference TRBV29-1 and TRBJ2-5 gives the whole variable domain SAVISQKPSRDICQRGTSLTIQCQVDSQVTMMFWYRQQPGQSLTLIATANQGSEATYESGFVIDKFPISRPNLTFSTLTVSNMSPEDSSIYLCSVVLRSERSYNEQYFGPGTRLLVL.

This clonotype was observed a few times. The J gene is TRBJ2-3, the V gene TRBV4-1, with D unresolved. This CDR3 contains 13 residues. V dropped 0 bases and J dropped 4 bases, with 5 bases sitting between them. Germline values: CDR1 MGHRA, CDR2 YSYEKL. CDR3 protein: CASSQDVPDTQYF. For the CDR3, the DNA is TGCGCCAGCAGCCAAGACGTCCCAGATACGCAGTATTTT.

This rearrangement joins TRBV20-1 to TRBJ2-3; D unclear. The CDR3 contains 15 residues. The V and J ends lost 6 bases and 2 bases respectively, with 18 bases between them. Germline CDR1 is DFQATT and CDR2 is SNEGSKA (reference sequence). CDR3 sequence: CSATTFGYLTDTQYF. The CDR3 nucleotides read TGCAGTGCCACTACTTTCGGGTACCTCACAGATACGCAGTATTTT.

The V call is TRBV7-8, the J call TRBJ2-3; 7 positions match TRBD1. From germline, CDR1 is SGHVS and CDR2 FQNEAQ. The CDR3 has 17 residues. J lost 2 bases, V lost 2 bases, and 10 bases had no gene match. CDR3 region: CASSLQVGTEITDTQYF. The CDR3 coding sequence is TGTGCCAGCAGCTTACAAGTGGGGACAGAGATCACAGATACGCAGTATTTT.